The T cell receptor (beta chain) described here comes from a study of cytotoxic CD8 clonotypes in ibrutinib-treated CLL. The V gene lost 7 bases and the J gene lost 0 bases, with 21 bases spanning the gap. Germline CDR1 reads SQVTM; CDR2 reads ANQGSEA. The CDR3 has 16 amino acids. Method: immunoSEQ multiplex PCR; TCRdb's copy keeps in-frame clones and lacks some. The sample includes approximately 320,000 clones, 67% of them seen just once. The TCR was taken from a human donor with chronic lymphocytic leukemia. The V gene is TRBV29-1, the J gene TRBJ1-1; D perhaps matches TRBD1 (6 bases). The material was PBMCs, obtained after 36 months of ibrutinib treatment. CDR3: CSAHKGGRGLNTEAFF. Written as DNA, the CDR3 is TGCAGCGCCCATAAGGGGGGCAGGGGCCTGAACACTGAAGCTTTCTTT.